A single sample gave rise to the 30 T cell receptor beta chains below, sequenced in a study of cytomegalovirus exposure and HLA in healthy donors. This PCR relied on a set of 60 Vbeta primers and 13 Jbeta primers. Sequenced by immunoSEQ multiplex PCR; TCRdb stores in-frame clones only, minus some. The data hold 180,000 or so clones, with approximately 83% observed a single time. Sequenced: PBMCs. The receptors here all came from a man aged 18 to 29 in good health and CMV-seropositive.

The genes are TRBV27 and TRBJ2-2; D might be TRBD2 (6 bases). Germline V gene sequence: CDR1 MNHEY, CDR2 SMNVEV (reference sequence). Trimming shortened V by 6 bases and J by 6 bases, and 11 bases separated the two germline ends. The CDR3 covers 13 residues. The CDR3 nucleotides read TGTGCCAGCAGACGAACGGGGGCCGGGGAGCTGTTTTTT. Translation: CASRRTGAGELFF.

The chain has TRBV2 and TRBJ2-7, with D tentatively TRBD2 (7 bases). This CDR3 spans 14 amino acids. Deletions cut 8 bases from V and 0 bases from J, with 14 bases between. Germline CDR1 and CDR2: SNHLY and FYNNEI. The CDR3 sequence is CASGGGGSSYEQYF. The CDR3 DNA follows: TGTGCCAGCGGGGGGGGCGGAAGCTCCTACGAGCAGTACTTC. Drawing the rest from reference TRBV2 and TRBJ2-7, the complete variable domain is EPEVTQTPSHQVTQMGQEVILRCVPISNHLYFYWYRQILGQKVEFLVSFYNNEISEKSEIFDDQFSVERPDGSNFTLKIRSTKLEDSAMYFCASGGGGSSYEQYFGPGTRLTVT.

J is TRBJ1-2 and V is TRBV28, with D possibly TRBD1 on 6 matching bases. The germline V gene encodes CDR1 MDHEN and CDR2 SYDVKM. The V gene lost 4 bases and the J gene lost 4 bases, with 22 bases spanning the gap. The CDR3 sequence is 17 residues long. The CDR3 region has the DNA TGTGCCAGCAGTTCCGAGCCCACAGGGCTCGGAATCTATGGCTACACCTTC. Its protein is CASSSEPTGLGIYGYTF.

The sample holds one count of this clone. The CDR3 DNA is TGTGCCAGCTCACCACCAACAGACCTCAGCACAGATACGCAGTATTTT. Amino acids: CASSPPTDLSTDTQYF. This chain uses TRBV18 with TRBJ2-3; no clear D gene. V dropped 0 bases and J dropped 0 bases, with 10 bases sitting between them. CDR1 and CDR2 from the germline V gene are KGHSH and LQKENI. This CDR3 spans 16 amino acids.

The V gene is TRBV5-1, the J gene TRBJ1-1, with D uncertain. The germline gives CDR1 SGHRS, CDR2 YFSETQ. The CDR3 sequence is 15 residues long. Trimming cost V 0 bases and J 2 bases, with 11 bases left between them. CDR3 coding DNA: TGCGCCAGCAGCTTGGTGGCCACGATAAACACTGAAGCTTTCTTT. Amino acids: CASSLVATINTEAFF.

The table lists this clone with a few counts. J is TRBJ1-1 and V is TRBV5-4; possible D gene TRBD1, 6 bases. V dropped 6 bases and J dropped 1 base, with 13 bases sitting between them. This CDR3 has 14 amino acids. Germline-derived CDR1 and CDR2 are SGHNT and YYREEE (reference sequence). The CDR3 nucleotides are TGTGCCAGCACCCGGGGGGGGCCGAACACTGAAGCTTTCTTT. Translated: CASTRGGPNTEAFF.

The rearrangement joins TRBV2 to TRBJ1-4, with D possibly matching TRBD1 (6 bases). This CDR3 comprises 15 residues. Deletions cut 2 bases from V and 7 bases from J, with 14 bases between. Germline loops: CDR1 SNHLY, CDR2 FYNNEI. This CDR3 is CASSEMRGRAEKLFF. Here the CDR3 DNA reads TGTGCCAGCAGTGAAATGAGGGGGAGGGCTGAAAAACTGTTTTTT.

With respect to this clone: The junction departs from germline at one end; a sequencing error may be responsible. This chain links TRBV7-9 with TRBJ1-4; 7 bases are a match to TRBD1. The CDR3 runs 16 residues. Germline CDR1 reads SEHNR; CDR2 reads FQNEAQ (reference sequence). CDR3 region: CSSSLAVGTANEKLFF. DNA of the CDR3: TGTTCCAGCAGCTTAGCGGTAGGGACAGCTAATGAAAAACTGTTTTTT.

The rearrangement joins TRBV7-9 to TRBJ1-3, with D maybe TRBD1 (5 bases). The CDR3 length is 18 residues. The germline gives CDR1 SEHNR, CDR2 FQNEAQ (reference sequence). V gave up 5 bases and J gave up 0 bases, with 20 bases separating them. CDR3 DNA sequence: TGTGCCAGCAGCCGAACGGCAGGTGGCAGGGACTCTGGAAACACCATATATTTT. Translated, it gives CASSRTAGGRDSGNTIYF.

The chain joins TRBV5-1 to TRBJ1-2; TRBD1 aligns across 10 bases. The CDR3 is made up of 13 amino acids. Trimming cost V 7 bases and J 8 bases; bases outside gene matches: 8. CDR1 and CDR2 (germline): SGHRS, YFSETQ. The CDR3 nucleotides read TGCGCCAGCGCAATGGGGACAGGGGAAGGCTACACCTTC. This codes for CASAMGTGEGYTF.

J is TRBJ2-1 and V is TRBV19; 7 nucleotides match TRBD2. CDR1 and CDR2 from the germline V gene are LNHDA and SQIVND (reference sequence). CDR3 length: 18 amino acids. V lost 7 bases, J lost 0 bases, and 15 bases stayed unmatched. CDR3 amino acids: CASTNRPVLADSYNEQFF. The CDR3 DNA sequence: TGTGCCAGTACTAATAGGCCCGTCCTAGCGGACTCCTACAATGAGCAGTTCTTC.

This clone was found a few times. The chain combines TRBV6-5 with TRBJ2-7, with 7 bases fitting TRBD1. The CDR3 covers 15 residues. Germline CDR1 is MNHEY and CDR2 is SVGAGI. V lost 0 bases and J lost 3; bases outside the gene matches: 5. The CDR3 bases are TGTGCCAGCAGTTACTCACAGGGGCTAGACTACGAGCAGTACTTC. Translating gives CASSYSQGLDYEQYF.

The rearrangement uses TRBV29-1 and TRBJ1-4; no reliable D call. Germline CDR1 SQVTM, CDR2 ANQGSEA. The CDR3 is made up of 14 amino acids. The V gene lost 7 bases and the J gene lost 0 bases, with 12 bases spanning the gap. CDR3 amino acids: CSAGRLSTNEKLFF. The CDR3 DNA sequence: TGCAGCGCCGGCCGACTATCAACTAATGAAAAACTGTTTTTT.

This clone was observed once. The rearrangement joins TRBV5-1 to TRBJ1-1; D ambiguous. The CDR3 has 16 residues. Trimming removed 0 bases from V and 0 bases from J, with 12 bases in between. The germline CDR1 and CDR2 sequences are SGHRS and YFSETQ. In DNA form, the CDR3 reads TGCGCCAGCAGCTTGGGTTCATGGGCCTTGAACACTGAAGCTTTCTTT. Protein product: CASSLGSWALNTEAFF. The entire variable domain, with the rest obtained from reference TRBV5-1 and TRBJ1-1, is as follows: KAGVTQTPRYLIKTRGQQVTLSCSPISGHRSVSWYQQTPGQGLQFLFEYFSETQRNKGNFPGRFSGRQFSNSRSEMNVSTLELGDSALYLCASSLGSWALNTEAFFGQGTRLTVV.

V usage is TRBV5-1 and J usage is TRBJ2-1; 7 nucleotides match TRBD1. After removal of 4 bases from V and 7 bases from J, the junction contained 11 bases not matched to a gene. This CDR3 has 15 residues. The V gene's germline CDR1 is SGHRS and CDR2 YFSETQ. CDR3 sequence reads: CASSAETGYGNEQFF. For the CDR3, the DNA is TGCGCCAGCAGCGCCGAGACAGGGTACGGAAATGAGCAGTTCTTC. The entire variable domain, with the rest obtained from reference TRBV5-1 and TRBJ2-1, is as follows: KAGVTQTPRYLIKTRGQQVTLSCSPISGHRSVSWYQQTPGQGLQFLFEYFSETQRNKGNFPGRFSGRQFSNSRSEMNVSTLELGDSALYLCASSAETGYGNEQFFGPGTRLTVL.

The CDR3 bases are TGTGCCAGCAGCCCCACGGGGGGGGCGGGAGGGACCCAGTACTTC. This gives the protein CASSPTGGAGGTQYF. The chain couples TRBV7-6 to TRBJ2-5; TRBD2 agrees at 8 bases. The V segment lost 5 bases and the J segment 7 bases; nucleotides outside the gene matches: 12. The CDR3 consists of 15 residues. From germline, CDR1 is SGHVS and CDR2 FNYEAQ. The whole variable domain, filled in from reference TRBV7-6 and TRBJ2-5, reads GAGVSQSPRYKVTKRGQDVALRCDPISGHVSLYWYRQALGQGPEFLTYFNYEAQQDKSGLPNDRFSAERPEGSISTLTIQRTEQRDSAMYRCASSPTGGAGGTQYFGPGTRLLVL.

This clone was counted between two and nine times. This chain uses TRBV5-4 with TRBJ1-4; TRBD1 is a possible D gene (6 bases). V gave up 4 bases and J gave up 6 bases, with 13 bases separating them. Germline lookup yields CDR1 SGHNT and CDR2 YYREEE (reference sequence). The CDR3 covers 14 residues. The CDR3 DNA reads TGTGCCAGCAGCGAAGGGGGTACAGATGAAAAACTGTTTTTT. It encodes CASSEGGTDEKLFF.

The CDR3, as DNA: TGTGCCAGCAGCCTTCCGGGACAGGGGGGCTCGATGAACACTGAAGCTTTCTTT. It is translated as CASSLPGQGGSMNTEAFF. The genes are TRBV7-2 and TRBJ1-1, with 11 bases lining up with TRBD1. Looked up from germline, CDR1 is SGHTA and CDR2 is FQGNSA. After removal of 5 bases from V and 0 bases from J, the junction contained 11 bases not matched to a gene. CDR3 size: 18 residues.

The V call is TRBV30, the J call TRBJ2-5; 8 bases fit TRBD2. The CDR3 has 15 amino acids. From germline, CDR1 is GTSNPN and CDR2 SVGIG (reference sequence). Germline trimming cut 0 bases from V and 5 bases from J; bases unmatched to any gene: 8. Here the CDR3 reads CAWSVSGGLTETQYF. DNA of the CDR3: TGTGCCTGGAGTGTGAGCGGGGGCCTCACCGAGACCCAGTACTTC.

This chain uses TRBV7-7 with TRBJ2-5; perhaps TRBD1 as D (6 bases). V was clipped by 2 bases and J by 1 base, with 8 bases between them. The CDR3 is made up of 14 amino acids. CDR1 SSHAT and CDR2 FNYEAQ come from the germline V gene (reference sequence). The DNA for the CDR3 is TGTGCCAGCAGCTTAATGGGGGCCCAAGAGACCCAGTACTTC. Amino acids: CASSLMGAQETQYF.

V usage is TRBV6-5 and J usage is TRBJ1-2; D perhaps matches TRBD1 (6 bases). In germline, CDR1 is MNHEY, CDR2 SVGAGI. CDR3 size: 13 residues. V lost 10 bases, J lost 2 bases, and 14 bases lay in between. In DNA, the CDR3 is TGTGCCACCACGGGGGGCCCGAACTATGGCTACACCTTC. Its translation: CATTGGPNYGYTF.

V and J are TRBV7-3 and TRBJ2-3; perhaps TRBD2 as D (5 bases). This CDR3 comprises 14 residues. The germline V and J ends were trimmed by 6 bases and 0 bases, with 10 bases remaining between them. The germline CDR1 and CDR2 sequences are SGHTA and FQGTGA. The DNA for the CDR3 is TGTGCCAGCAGGGGAGCGACTAGCACAGATACGCAGTATTTT. Translated, it gives CASRGATSTDTQYF. The full variable domain, with the rest looked up from reference TRBV7-3 and TRBJ2-3, is GAGVSQTPSNKVTEKGKYVELRCDPISGHTALYWYRQSLGQGPEFLIYFQGTGAADDSGLPNDRFFAVRPEGSVSTLKIQRTERGDSAVYLCASRGATSTDTQYFGPGTRLTVL.

The rearrangement uses TRBV6-7 and TRBJ2-7, with no clear D. TRBV6-7 is annotated as an ORF whose role is uncertain. This CDR3 contains 13 residues. V lost 0 bases and J 10 bases, leaving 13 bases between the germline ends. CDR3 sequence reads: CASSYSAVPEQYF. CDR3 nucleotides: TGTGCCAGCAGTTACTCGGCGGTCCCTGAACAGTACTTC.

This clone was seen a single time. The J gene is TRBJ2-7, the V gene TRBV25-1, with TRBD1 matching 8 bases. Germline assignment: CDR1 MGHDK and CDR2 SYGVNS. V gave up 8 bases and J gave up 0 bases; unmatched junction bases: 3. This CDR3 contains 13 residues. The CDR3 nucleotides are TGTGCCAGCGAGGGACAGGACTCCTACGAGCAGTACTTC. Its translation: CASEGQDSYEQYF.

The chain links TRBV13 to TRBJ2-2; 7 bases align to TRBD1. V shed 3 bases and J 5 bases; nucleotides not matched to a gene: 9. This CDR3 has 16 residues. CDR1 is PRHDT, CDR2 FYEKMQ, per germline (reference sequence). The CDR3 sequence is CASSFLRQGLTGELFF. For the CDR3, the DNA is TGTGCCAGCAGCTTTCTGCGACAGGGTTTAACCGGGGAGCTGTTTTTT.

J is TRBJ1-1 and V is TRBV30; D ambiguous. CDR3 length equals 14 residues. Per the germline V gene, CDR1 is GTSNPN and CDR2 is SVGIG (reference sequence). Trimming left V 2 bases short and J 0 bases short, with 10 bases between. CDR3 region: CAWSLVGMNTEAFF. Written as DNA, the CDR3 is TGTGCCTGGAGTCTGGTTGGCATGAACACTGAAGCTTTCTTT.

This clone has more than one count but fewer than ten. The chain has TRBV19 and TRBJ2-7, with D possibly TRBD2 on 5 matching bases. This CDR3 region has 14 residues. The ends were cut back, 5 bases at V and 2 bases at J, with 13 bases in the middle. The germline V gene encodes CDR1 LNHDA and CDR2 SQIVND (reference sequence). Here the CDR3 reads CASSLPGIPYEQYF. CDR3 bases: TGTGCCAGTAGTTTACCGGGAATTCCCTACGAGCAGTACTTC.

V usage is TRBV10-3 and J usage is TRBJ2-5; D is possibly TRBD1 (6 bases). The germline V and J ends were trimmed by 3 bases and 2 bases, with 16 bases remaining between them. CDR1 is ENHRY and CDR2 is SYGVKD in the germline V gene. This CDR3 has 16 amino acids. Here the CDR3 reads CAISEGLGQSQETQYF. The CDR3 coding sequence is TGTGCCATCAGTGAAGGTTTAGGACAGTCTCAAGAGACCCAGTACTTC.

This clone occurred many times. The chain has TRBV5-5 and TRBJ1-6, with TRBD1 matching over 7 bases. The CDR3 covers 15 residues. CDR1 and CDR2 (germline): SGHKS, YYEKEE (reference sequence). The V segment lost 0 bases and the J segment 6 bases; nucleotides outside the gene matches: 3. The CDR3 bases are TGTGCCAGCAGCTTGGTGGGACAGTCTAATTCACCCCTCCACTTT. It translates to CASSLVGQSNSPLHF.

This clone occurred a few times. The chain recombines TRBV30 with TRBJ2-2, with D possibly TRBD1 on 5 matching bases. This CDR3 spans 15 amino acids. V was cut by 3 bases and J by 0 bases, with 11 bases left in between. Germline V CDR1 and CDR2: GTSNPN, SVGIG (reference sequence). CDR3 in amino acids: CAWRTGHPNTGELFF. The CDR3 DNA is TGTGCCTGGAGAACCGGACATCCGAACACCGGGGAGCTGTTTTTT.